These 27 T cell receptor beta chains share one sample of origin, sequenced in a study of blood T cell repertoires in COVID-19. Generated by immunoSEQ multiplex PCR, the TCRdb table keeps only in-frame clones and is missing some. Seen here are about 210,000 clones, more than 75% observed once, and the top ten hold 3%. The sequenced material came from peripheral blood. These receptors came from a man aged 60-69 years with acute or convalescent COVID-19.

The rearrangement links TRBV5-1 to TRBJ2-3; 10 nucleotides match TRBD1. V lost 2 bases and J lost 1; bases outside the gene matches: 4. CDR1 and CDR2 (germline): SGHRS, YFSETQ. This CDR3 has 16 residues. Here the CDR3 DNA reads TGCGCCAGCAGCTTAAGCGGGACAGGGGGCACAGATACGCAGTATTTT. Residues: CASSLSGTGGTDTQYF.

Note on this clone: Other DNA sequences within the sample encode an identical CDR3. V usage is TRBV6-5 and J usage is TRBJ1-1; 12 bases are a match to TRBD1. The junction had 1 base not matched to a gene; V was cut back by 0 bases and J by 5 bases. CDR3 length: 15 residues. The germline V gene has CDR1 MNHEY and CDR2 SVGAGI. The CDR3 DNA is TGTGCCAGCAGTTACTCGGGACAGGGGGCTACTGAAGCTTTCTTT. Protein product: CASSYSGQGATEAFF.

V usage is TRBV7-3 and J usage is TRBJ2-1; TRBD1 matches at 12 bases. The CDR3 loop spans 15 amino acids. Germline V gene lookup returns CDR1 SGHTA and CDR2 FQGTGA. Trimming took 5 bases from V and 8 from J; bases not matched to a gene: 7. CDR3 coding DNA: TGTGCCAGCAGCGATGGGACAGGGGGCTGGGATGAGCAGTTCTTC. It specifies CASSDGTGGWDEQFF.

This rearrangement joins TRBV12-5 to TRBJ2-2, with D possibly being TRBD1 (5 bases). V was cut by 2 bases and J by 6 bases, with 16 bases left in between. The length of the CDR3 is 16 residues. Germline assignment: CDR1 LGHNT and CDR2 FRNRAP. Here the CDR3 reads CASGLHSRAYPGELFF. CDR3 sequence (DNA): TGTGCTAGTGGTTTGCATTCCAGGGCCTACCCCGGGGAGCTGTTTTTT.

The chain is built from TRBV7-3 and TRBJ2-3; a possible D gene is TRBD1 (6 bases). This CDR3 is 14 amino acids long. With 6 bases removed from V and 2 bases from J, the gap between germline ends came to 12 bases. CDR1 is SGHTA and CDR2 is FQGTGA in the germline V gene. The CDR3 DNA is TGTGCCAGCAGTGGACAGAGCTACACAGATACGCAGTATTTT. Translated, it gives CASSGQSYTDTQYF.

This clone appeared a single time. The chain has TRBV19 and TRBJ2-3; D might be TRBD1 (6 bases). From germline, CDR1 is LNHDA and CDR2 SQIVND (reference sequence). Trimming shortened V by 7 bases and J by 3 bases, and 17 bases separated the two germline ends. The CDR3 contains 15 residues. The CDR3 DNA is TGTGCCAGTACCCTACAGGGTGGGGAAACAGATACGCAGTATTTT. Protein: CASTLQGGETDTQYF.

The V gene is TRBV19, the J gene TRBJ1-6, with 7 bases that match TRBD1. The germline CDR1 and CDR2 sequences are LNHDA and SQIVND (reference sequence). This CDR3 is built from 15 residues. V lost 6 bases and J lost 9; bases outside the gene matches: 11. The CDR3 nucleotides read TGTGCCAGTAGCCCAACGACAGGGTTTCGTTCACCCCTCCACTTT. Residues: CASSPTTGFRSPLHF.

CDR3 DNA sequence: TGTGCCAGCAGCTTAGGAGCGGGGGGTCGCAATGAGCAGTTCTTC. Encoded protein: CASSLGAGGRNEQFF. The chain carries TRBV7-2 and TRBJ2-1; 9 positions match TRBD2. Germline assignment: CDR1 SGHTA and CDR2 FQGNSA. This CDR3 spans 15 amino acids. V lost 1 base and J lost 6; bases outside the gene matches: 4.

V gene TRBV4-2 combines with J gene TRBJ1-3, with 8 bases matching TRBD1. The ends lost 1 base at V and 4 bases at J; junction bases unmatched: 6. Germline V gives CDR1 LGHNA, CDR2 YNFKEQ. The CDR3 is 16 amino acids. This CDR3 reads CASSQAQGAGGNTIYF. The DNA of the CDR3 is TGTGCCAGCAGCCAAGCCCAGGGGGCAGGCGGAAACACCATATATTTT.

The chain joins TRBV19 to TRBJ2-7; D might be TRBD2 (5 bases). CDR1 LNHDA and CDR2 SQIVND come from the germline V gene (reference sequence). Trimming removed 5 bases from V and 0 bases from J, with 17 bases in between. The CDR3 totals 16 residues. The CDR3 sequence: CASSLSGSASSYEQYF. CDR3 bases: TGTGCCAGTAGTCTCAGCGGCAGCGCGAGCTCCTACGAGCAGTACTTC.

The chain has TRBV5-3 and TRBJ2-7; 9 bases agree with TRBD1. TRBV5-3 is reported as an ORF; its role is uncertain. This CDR3 is 14 amino acids long. The V segment lost 0 bases and the J segment 5 bases; nucleotides outside the gene matches: 3. CDR3 loop: CARSLGDRDDEQYF. The CDR3, as DNA: TGTGCCAGAAGCTTGGGGGACAGGGACGACGAGCAGTACTTC.

The chain has TRBV19 and TRBJ2-3; the D gene is possibly TRBD2 (6 bases). The length of the CDR3 is 16 residues. The germline gives CDR1 LNHDA, CDR2 SQIVND (reference sequence). Between the trimmed V and J ends, which lost 5 bases and 0 bases, there was a span of 15 bases. The CDR3 region is CASSPISGTSTDTQYF. The CDR3 bases are TGTGCCAGTAGTCCGATTAGCGGAACTAGCACAGATACGCAGTATTTT.

The DNA of the CDR3 is TGTGCCAGCAGCCATCCGGGACAGAAAAGCACAGATACGCAGTATTTT. Encoded protein: CASSHPGQKSTDTQYF. The chain links TRBV6-6 to TRBJ2-3; 7 bases align to TRBD1. CDR1 and CDR2 from the germline V gene are MNHNY and SVGAGI (reference sequence). The CDR3 runs 16 residues. J was trimmed by 0 bases and V by 6 bases; bases with no gene match: 9.

Concerning this clone: Within the sample, other DNA sequences also encode this same CDR3. In DNA form, the CDR3 reads TGTGCCAGCAGATTAAACACTGAAGCTTTCTTT. Its protein is CASRLNTEAFF. The chain couples TRBV5-4 to TRBJ1-1; D call uncertain. With 5 bases removed from V and 2 bases from J, the gap between germline ends came to 4 bases. The CDR3 spans 11 residues. Germline CDR1 reads SGHNT; CDR2 reads YYREEE (reference sequence).

The chain uses TRBV6-5 and TRBJ2-1; D perhaps matches TRBD1 (6 bases). Germline loops: CDR1 MNHEY, CDR2 SVGAGI. Trimming removed 6 bases at V and 0 bases at J, with 12 bases between. This CDR3 has 15 amino acids. This CDR3 is CASSSSGASYNEQFF. The CDR3, as DNA: TGTGCCAGCAGCTCCTCAGGGGCCTCCTACAATGAGCAGTTCTTC.

V is TRBV5-1 and J is TRBJ2-3; TRBD2 aligns across 8 bases. Trimming took 5 bases from V and 2 from J; bases not matched to a gene: 4. Germline-derived CDR1 and CDR2 are SGHRS and YFSETQ. This CDR3 has 14 residues. As DNA, the CDR3 is TGCGCCAGCAGGTTAGCGGGGAACACAGATACGCAGTATTTT. The encoded protein is CASRLAGNTDTQYF.

The V gene is TRBV2, the J gene TRBJ2-1, with TRBD2 matching 16 bases. The CDR3 extends over 14 amino acids. The V and J ends lost 8 bases and 13 bases, in that order; junction bases with no gene match: 8. Germline V gene sequence: CDR1 SNHLY, CDR2 FYNNEI. This CDR3 is CASQGLAGGPEQFF. CDR3 nucleotide sequence: TGTGCCAGCCAGGGACTAGCGGGGGGGCCTGAACAGTTCTTC. Filled out from reference TRBV2 and TRBJ2-1, the complete variable domain reads EPEVTQTPSHQVTQMGQEVILRCVPISNHLYFYWYRQILGQKVEFLVSFYNNEISEKSEIFDDQFSVERPDGSNFTLKIRSTKLEDSAMYFCASQGLAGGPEQFFGPGTRLTVL.

The chain links TRBV5-6 to TRBJ2-1; 9 bases line up with TRBD2. V lost 4 bases and J lost 8; bases outside the gene matches: 16. The CDR3 contains 17 residues. In germline, CDR1 is SGHDT, CDR2 YYEEEE. CDR3 amino acids: CASSPLGRAGGRDEQFF. The CDR3 DNA reads as TGTGCCAGCAGCCCTCTCGGGCGAGCGGGGGGCCGGGATGAGCAGTTCTTC.

The CDR3 region has the DNA TGCGCCAGCAGCCAAGGACCCTTTTCCTTGCGGGGGACCGACTACAATGAGCAGTTCTTC. Translating it yields CASSQGPFSLRGTDYNEQFF. This rearrangement joins TRBV4-1 to TRBJ2-1; 7 bases fit TRBD2. V trimming: 1 base; J trimming: 3 bases; junction bases outside the gene matches: 18. The CDR3 has 20 residues. The germline CDR1 and CDR2 sequences are MGHRA and YSYEKL.

V usage is TRBV2 and J usage is TRBJ1-6; no definite D call. V shed 8 bases and J shed 9 bases, with 20 bases lying between them. The CDR3 runs to 15 residues. Germline values: CDR1 SNHLY, CDR2 FYNNEI. The CDR3 region is CASRLGAGLGSPLHF. The CDR3 nucleotides are TGTGCCAGCCGGTTAGGTGCGGGGTTGGGTTCACCCCTCCACTTT.

The chain links TRBV5-4 to TRBJ2-7, with a possible D match to TRBD1 (5 bases). The CDR3 has 14 residues. The ends were cut back, 1 base at V and 7 bases at J, with 15 bases in the middle. Per germline, CDR1 SGHNT and CDR2 YYREEE (reference sequence). The CDR3 DNA sequence: TGTGCCAGCAGCTTGCAGGGAACTACGAGAGAGCAGTACTTC. This encodes CASSLQGTTREQYF. Full variable domain (rest looked up from reference TRBV5-4 and TRBJ2-7): ETGVTQSPTHLIKTRGQQVTLRCSSQSGHNTVSWYQQALGQGPQFIFQYYREEENGRGNFPPRFSGLQFPNYSSELNVNALELDDSALYLCASSLQGTTREQYFGPGTRLTVT.

The chain uses TRBV6-5 and TRBJ2-7; 8 nucleotides agree with TRBD1. J was trimmed by 3 bases and V by 5 bases; bases with no gene match: 9. Germline-derived CDR1 and CDR2 are MNHEY and SVGAGI. The CDR3 spans 15 residues. Written as DNA, the CDR3 is TGTGCCAGCAGTCTATCCGGGACAGGTCTCTACGAGCAGTACTTC. Amino acids: CASSLSGTGLYEQYF.

CDR3: CASSPGTGGNTEAFF. The CDR3 region has the DNA TGTGCCAGCAGCCCCGGGACAGGGGGGAACACTGAAGCTTTCTTT. The genes are TRBV11-3 and TRBJ1-1, with 11 nucleotides matching TRBD1. V lost 5 bases to trimming and J lost 1 base; unmatched junction nucleotides: 3. The CDR3 length is 15 residues. Germline V gene data show CDR1 as SGHNT and CDR2 as YENEEA.

The V gene is TRBV19, the J gene TRBJ2-3, with D possibly matching TRBD1 (6 bases). The CDR3 length is 19 residues. Germline V gene data show CDR1 as LNHDA and CDR2 as SQIVND (reference sequence). Trimming cost V 5 bases and J 1 base, with 25 bases left between them. The DNA of the CDR3 is TGTGCCAGTAGTCCATTGGCCGGGACACAGGAAATGGGCACAGATACGCAGTATTTT. It codes for CASSPLAGTQEMGTDTQYF. Together with reference TRBV19 and TRBJ2-3, the CDR3 gives the full variable domain: DGGITQSPKYLFRKEGQNVTLSCEQNLNHDAMYWYRQDPGQGLRLIYYSQIVNDFQKGDIAEGYSVSREKKESFPLTVTSAQKNPTAFYLCASSPLAGTQEMGTDTQYFGPGTRLTVL.

This chain joins TRBV4-3 and TRBJ2-1; weak D call: TRBD1 (5 bases). V was cut by 1 base and J by 4 bases, with 11 bases left in between. CDR1 and CDR2 from the germline V gene are LGHNA and YSLEER. This CDR3 spans 15 amino acids. The CDR3 spells CASSQVGTGYNEQFF. CDR3 nucleotides: TGCGCCAGCAGCCAAGTCGGCACAGGATACAATGAGCAGTTCTTC.

This clone has more than one count but fewer than ten. CDR3 in amino acids: CAISAGESGTDTQYF. The CDR3 DNA is TGTGCCATCAGTGCAGGGGAATCTGGCACAGATACGCAGTATTTT. The gene calls are TRBV10-3 and TRBJ2-3, with a weak D call TRBD1 (6 bases). CDR1 and CDR2 (germline): ENHRY, SYGVKD. This CDR3 comprises 15 residues. The V end was cut by 4 bases, the J end by 1 base, with 12 bases between.

The chain couples TRBV5-6 to TRBJ2-7, with 9 bases identical to TRBD1. Losses at the gene ends were 0 bases for V and 0 bases for J; bases not matched to a gene: 4. The CDR3 covers 16 residues. Germline values: CDR1 SGHDT, CDR2 YYEEEE. The CDR3 sequence is CASSLGDRVSSYEQYF. The CDR3, as DNA: TGTGCCAGCAGCTTGGGGGACAGGGTGAGCTCCTACGAGCAGTACTTC.